The 20 T cell receptor beta chains in this list originate from one sample, sequenced in a study of tumor-infiltrating lymphocytes in primary liver carcinoma. From 500 ng of total RNA, TCR beta-specific cDNA was reverse-transcribed using a constant-region primer. Three nested multiplex PCR rounds, a slightly modified ARM-PCR, produced the libraries for TCR beta. Both of the initial two PCR rounds ran for nine to eleven cycles and employed TRBV1-TRBV30 forward primers alongside a C-beta reverse primer. Using its own MiXCR run on the multiplex PCR reads, TCRdb lists one record per CDR3 protein. Of 50,000 to 70,000 distinct CDR3 sequences in the sample, roughly 70% were seen once. Joint extraction of RNA and DNA used roughly 19-32 mg of bulk tissue that was unsorted. Sequencing used liver tumor tissue from sampling region 2. Indicated subset: tumor region T2, inferior pole. Every receptor here comes from a man aged 40-50 years with primary liver carcinoma and hepatitis B virus infection.

A remark on this clonotype: A much larger clone sits a single nucleotide away, making a read error possible. This sequence joins TRBV7-3 and TRBJ1-1; TRBD1 is a possible D gene (5 bases). Germline V gene data show CDR1 as SGHTA and CDR2 as FQGTGA. CDR3 length equals 14 residues. V lost 1 base to trimming and J lost 11 bases, with 17 bases between them. The CDR3 nucleotides read TGTGCCAGCAGCTTAAGGAGTCCGATTGGGGGGGCTTTCTTT. Amino acid sequence: CASSLRSPIGGAFF.

J is TRBJ1-2 and V is TRBV29-1; no reliable D call. The CDR3 is made up of 11 amino acids. Germline lookup yields CDR1 SQVTM and CDR2 ANQGSEA. Deletions cut 4 bases from V and 10 bases from J, with 13 bases between. The CDR3 protein is CSVVLGNDYTF. The DNA of the CDR3 is TGCAGCGTTGTCCTCGGGAATGACTACACCTTC.

Worth noting for this clonotype: At one end, the junction sequence differs from germline, possibly due to a read error. The V call is TRBV6-6, the J call TRBJ1-5; D uncertain. This CDR3 is 16 amino acids long. Germline V gene data show CDR1 as MNHNY and CDR2 as SVGAGI (reference sequence). CDR3 in amino acids: CASSYWGGYSNQPQHF. CDR3 in DNA: TGTGCAAGCAGTTACTGGGGAGGATATAGCAATCAGCCCCAGCATTTT.

This clonotype showed up just a few times. One junction end does not reproduce the germline sequence, and a read error may be involved. V and J are TRBV5-6 and TRBJ2-5, with D tentatively TRBD2 (5 bases). Per the germline V gene, CDR1 is SGHDT and CDR2 is YYEEEE. The length of the CDR3 is 14 residues. Here the CDR3 DNA reads TGTGCTAGCAGCTTGGAGGCTAACCAAGAGACCCAGTACTTC. The encoded protein is CASSLEANQETQYF.

Notes on this clonotype: Because the CDR3 is missing its conserved closing phenylalanine or tryptophan, this is likely a read error. V is TRBV5-4 and J is TRBJ2-5, with D maybe TRBD2 (5 bases). CDR3 length equals 12 residues. Germline CDR1 SGHNT, CDR2 YYREEE (reference sequence). CDR3 residues: CDSGFSSRTQYI. The CDR3 nucleotides are TGTGACAGCGGCTTCTCGTCCCGGACCCAGTACATC.

This clonotype was seen ten or more times. The chain links TRBV28 to TRBJ1-2, with unresolved D. Trimming cost V 5 bases and J 3 bases, with 19 bases left between them. CDR3 size: 16 residues. CDR1 is MDHEN and CDR2 is SYDVKM in the germline V gene. The CDR3 region is CASSPRTEEAYYGYTF. In nucleotides, the CDR3 is TGTGCCAGCAGTCCTAGGACGGAAGAGGCCTACTATGGCTACACCTTC.

To note about this clonotype: One junction end does not reproduce the germline sequence, and a read error may be involved. This chain links TRBV4-1 with TRBJ1-6, with D possibly TRBD1 on 6 matching bases. Germline V lookup: CDR1 MGHRA, CDR2 YSYEKL. The CDR3 loop spans 15 amino acids. CDR3 nucleotides: TGCGCCAGCAACCAAGGAGGGGGTCATAACTCACCCCTCCACTTT. Its protein product is CASNQGGGHNSPLHF.

The sample holds a few counts of this clonotype. The CDR3 does not close with the conserved phenylalanine or tryptophan, likely indicating a read error. Here the CDR3 DNA reads TGTGCCAGCAGCAAGCGGGATGGGGGAGATGAGCAGTTCTCC. Translated: CASSKRDGGDEQFS. This chain links TRBV12-3 or TRBV12-4 with TRBJ2-1; 7 positions agree with TRBD2. CDR3 length: 14 residues. V lost 6 bases to trimming and J lost 8 bases; unmatched junction nucleotides: 10.

This clonotype was recorded a few times. A much larger clone lies one base from this, so it may be a read error. The V and J genes are TRBV12-3 or TRBV12-4 and TRBJ2-7; the D gene is possibly TRBD2 (5 bases). The length of the CDR3 is 14 residues. The CDR3 loop is CASSLGLAGYERYF. For the CDR3, the DNA is TGTGCCAGCAGTTTAGGGCTAGCCGGCTACGAGCGGTACTTC.

Of note for this clonotype: The CDR3 does not end in the conserved phenylalanine or tryptophan, so this is likely a read error. The DNA is omitted, as the CDR3 cannot be located on it reliably, and the CDR3 follows TCRdb's listing. The chain is built from TRBV11-2 and TRBJ2-1; the D segment call TRBD1 is taken from the table without a DNA check. Germline lookup yields CDR1 SGHAT and CDR2 FQNNGV. 14 amino acids form the CDR3, both terminal residues included. The CDR3 here is CASTRWGQGNEQSS.

About this clonotype itself: The junction departs from the called germline gene at one end, perhaps through a read error. The genes are TRBV29-1 and TRBJ2-1, with TRBD2 as a possible D gene (7 bases). CDR3 length equals 12 residues. The germline CDR1 and CDR2 sequences are SQVTM and ANQGSEA. This CDR3 is CSVEEGGDEQFF. CDR3 coding DNA: TGCAGCGTTGAGGAGGGGGGGGATGAGCAGTTCTTT.

The rearrangement joins TRBV4-3 to TRBJ2-7; 12 bases line up with TRBD2. Trimming at V came to 3 bases and at J to 7 bases, leaving 7 bases not matched to a gene. Per the germline V gene, CDR1 is LGHNA and CDR2 is YSLEER. The CDR3 is 15 amino acids. The CDR3 here is CASSQKLAGGHEQYF. The CDR3 DNA follows: TGCGCCAGCAGCCAGAAGCTAGCGGGAGGGCATGAGCAGTACTTC.

For this clonotype: One junction end does not reproduce the germline sequence, and a read error may be involved. This sequence joins TRBV29-1 and TRBJ2-3, with no clear D. Looked up from germline, CDR1 is SQVTM and CDR2 is ANQGSEA. The CDR3 loop spans 10 amino acids. CDR3 DNA sequence: TGCAGCGTCGATACAGATATGCAGTATTTT. This codes for CSVDTDMQYF.

Regarding this clonotype: At one of its ends the junction is not consistent with the germline gene, which may arise from a read error. The chain uses TRBV6-6 and TRBJ2-2; 10 nucleotides agree with TRBD2. Per germline, CDR1 MNHNY and CDR2 SVGAGI (reference sequence). The CDR3 is made up of 20 amino acids. This CDR3 reads CASSPLVGLARPTNTRELFF. The CDR3 nucleotides are TGTGCTAGCAGTCCGCTCGTGGGACTAGCGAGGCCAACGAACACCAGGGAGCTGTTTTTT.

V and J are TRBV4-3 and TRBJ2-6; tentative D call: TRBD1 (6 bases). The V gene's germline CDR1 is LGHNA and CDR2 YSLEER. CDR3 length equals 14 residues. The CDR3, as DNA: TGCGTCGGCAGCCAGGGGTTCGGGGCCAACGTCCTGACTTTC. It encodes CVGSQGFGANVLTF.

About this clonotype: The CDR3 ends on some other residue instead of the conserved phenylalanine or tryptophan, so this is likely a read error. V is TRBV11-2 and J is TRBJ2-5, with 8 bases identical to TRBD2. Losses at the gene ends were 5 bases for V and 9 bases for J; bases not matched to a gene: 17. CDR3 size: 16 residues. Germline CDR1 reads SGHAT; CDR2 reads FQNNGV. The CDR3 DNA is TGTGCCAGCAGCCAAACTCCAGGCGGGGGGAATGAGTCCCAGTACTCC. Translating gives CASSQTPGGGNESQYS.

The rearrangement links TRBV7-9 to TRBJ1-1; D unclear. This CDR3 has 13 amino acids. Deletions cut 10 bases from V and 1 base from J, with 13 bases between. The germline CDR1 and CDR2 sequences are SEHNR and FQNEAQ (reference sequence). CDR3 DNA: TGTGCCATCATCGGCAGACCGAACACTGAAGCTTTCTTT. It translates to CAIIGRPNTEAFF. Drawing the rest from reference TRBV7-9 and TRBJ1-1, the complete variable domain is DTGVSQNPRHKITKRGQNVTFRCDPISEHNRLYWYRQTLGQGPEFLTYFQNEAQLEKSRLLSDRFSAERPKGSFSTLEIQRTEQGDSAMYLCAIIGRPNTEAFFGQGTRLTVV.

As to this clonotype: At one of its ends the junction is not consistent with the germline gene, which may arise from a read error. V usage is TRBV11-2 and J usage is TRBJ2-7; 7 nucleotides align to TRBD1. This CDR3 comprises 14 residues. Germline-derived CDR1 and CDR2 are SGHAT and FQNNGV. The CDR3 region has the DNA TGTGCCAGTAGCTTAACAGGGGAATCCTACGAGCATTACTTC. It specifies CASSLTGESYEHYF. The full variable domain, in which reference TRBV11-2 and TRBJ2-7 provide the parts outside the CDR3, is EAGVAQSPRYKIIEKRQSVAFWCNPISGHATLYWYQQILGQGPKLLIQFQNNGVVDDSQLPKDRFSAERLKGVDSTLKIQPAKLEDSAVYLCASSLTGESYEHYFGPGTRLTVT.

The chain links TRBV6-1 to TRBJ1-2; D is unresolved. Trimming stripped 2 bases from V and 3 bases from J, with 16 bases between. The CDR3 contains 16 residues. Germline V lookup: CDR1 MNHNS, CDR2 SASEGT. The CDR3 loop is CASSECVGRPDYGYTF. The CDR3 bases are TGTGCCAGCAGTGAATGTGTTGGCAGACCTGACTATGGCTACACCTTC.

Many counts were recorded for this clonotype. A much larger clone sits a single nucleotide away, making a read error possible. This rearrangement joins TRBV11-2 to TRBJ2-6; D is perhaps TRBD2 (5 bases). Germline CDR1 reads SGHAT; CDR2 reads FQNNGV. CDR3 length: 15 amino acids. V was clipped by 10 bases and J by 0 bases, with 13 bases between them. For the CDR3, the DNA is TGTGCCACCCAGCGGCCGAGCTCTGGGGCCAACGTCCTGACTTTC. Protein product: CATQRPSSGANVLTF.